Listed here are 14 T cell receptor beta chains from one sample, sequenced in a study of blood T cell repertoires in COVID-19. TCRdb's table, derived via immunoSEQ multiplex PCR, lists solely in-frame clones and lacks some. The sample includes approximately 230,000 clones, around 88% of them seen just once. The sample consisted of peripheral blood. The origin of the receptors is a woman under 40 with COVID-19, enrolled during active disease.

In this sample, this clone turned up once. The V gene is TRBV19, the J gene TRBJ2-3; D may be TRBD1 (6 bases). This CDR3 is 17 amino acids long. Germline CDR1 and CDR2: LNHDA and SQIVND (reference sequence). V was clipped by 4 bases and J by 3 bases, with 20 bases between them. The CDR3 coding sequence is TGTGCCAGTAGTACGGAACAGGGCCTACTTAGGACAGATACGCAGTATTTT. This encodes CASSTEQGLLRTDTQYF. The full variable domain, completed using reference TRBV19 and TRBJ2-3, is DGGITQSPKYLFRKEGQNVTLSCEQNLNHDAMYWYRQDPGQGLRLIYYSQIVNDFQKGDIAEGYSVSREKKESFPLTVTSAQKNPTAFYLCASSTEQGLLRTDTQYFGPGTRLTVL.

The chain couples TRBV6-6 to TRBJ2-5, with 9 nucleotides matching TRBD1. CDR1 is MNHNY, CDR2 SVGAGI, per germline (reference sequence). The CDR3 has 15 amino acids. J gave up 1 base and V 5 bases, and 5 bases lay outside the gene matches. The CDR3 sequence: CASSNGQGSQETQYF. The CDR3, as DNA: TGTGCCAGCAGTAACGGACAGGGGAGCCAAGAGACCCAGTACTTC.

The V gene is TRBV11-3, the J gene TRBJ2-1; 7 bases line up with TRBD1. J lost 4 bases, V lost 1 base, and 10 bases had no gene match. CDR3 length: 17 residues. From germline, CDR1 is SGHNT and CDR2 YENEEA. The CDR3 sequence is CASSLALTGVGYNEQFF. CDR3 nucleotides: TGTGCCAGCAGCTTAGCCTTAACAGGGGTCGGGTACAATGAGCAGTTCTTC.

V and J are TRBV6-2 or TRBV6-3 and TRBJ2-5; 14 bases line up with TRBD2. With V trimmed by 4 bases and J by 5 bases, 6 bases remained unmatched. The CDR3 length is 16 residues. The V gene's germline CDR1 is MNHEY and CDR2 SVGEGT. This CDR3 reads CASSSGLAGGVETQYF. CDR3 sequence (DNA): TGTGCCAGCAGTTCTGGACTAGCGGGGGGTGTTGAGACCCAGTACTTC.

This CDR3 is CASSPGGGRLDTQYF. In DNA, the CDR3 is TGTGCCAGCAGCCCAGGGGGGGGGAGATTGGATACGCAGTATTTT. The chain uses TRBV6-2 or TRBV6-3 and TRBJ2-3; D tentatively fits TRBD1 or TRBD2 (7 bases each). Germline CDR1 and CDR2: MNHEY and SVGEGT. The CDR3 extends over 15 amino acids. The ends were cut back, 6 bases at V and 6 bases at J, with 19 bases in the middle.

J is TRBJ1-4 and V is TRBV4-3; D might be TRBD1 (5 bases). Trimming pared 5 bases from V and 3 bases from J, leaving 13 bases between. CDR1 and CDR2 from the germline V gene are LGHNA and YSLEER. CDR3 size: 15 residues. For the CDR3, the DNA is TGCGCCAGCAGCTTAGGGGCCATCTCTAATGAAAAACTGTTTTTT. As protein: CASSLGAISNEKLFF.

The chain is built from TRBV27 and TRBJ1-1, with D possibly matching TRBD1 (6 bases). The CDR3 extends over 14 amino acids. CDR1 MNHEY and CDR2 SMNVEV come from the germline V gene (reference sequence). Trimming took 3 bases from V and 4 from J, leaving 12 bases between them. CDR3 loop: CASSLGRGGTEAFF. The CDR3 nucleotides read TGTGCCAGCAGTTTGGGAAGGGGGGGCACTGAAGCTTTCTTT.

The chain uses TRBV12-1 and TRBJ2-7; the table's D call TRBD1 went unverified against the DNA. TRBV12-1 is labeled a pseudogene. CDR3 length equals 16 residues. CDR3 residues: CASSFSADTFSYEQYV. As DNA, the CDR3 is TGTGCCAGCAGTTTTTCGGCGGACACGTTCTCCTACGAGCAGTACGTC.

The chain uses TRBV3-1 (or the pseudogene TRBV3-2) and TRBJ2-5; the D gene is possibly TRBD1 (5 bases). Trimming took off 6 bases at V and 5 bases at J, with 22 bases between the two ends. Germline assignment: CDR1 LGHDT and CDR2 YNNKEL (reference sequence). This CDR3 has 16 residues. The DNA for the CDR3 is TGTGCCAGCAGGCTTGCCTTAGGGGATCCGGGTGAGACCCAGTACTTC. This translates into CASRLALGDPGETQYF.

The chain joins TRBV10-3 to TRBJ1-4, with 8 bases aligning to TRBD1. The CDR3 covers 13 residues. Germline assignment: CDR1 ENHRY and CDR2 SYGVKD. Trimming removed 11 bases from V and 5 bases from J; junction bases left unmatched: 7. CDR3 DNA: TGTGCCTCTAAACAGGGGGAGAATGAAAAACTGTTTTTT. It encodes CASKQGENEKLFF.

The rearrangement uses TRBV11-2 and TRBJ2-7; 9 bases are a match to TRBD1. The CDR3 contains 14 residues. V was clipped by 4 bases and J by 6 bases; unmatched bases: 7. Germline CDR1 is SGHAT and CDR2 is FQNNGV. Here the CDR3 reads CASSSGTGLGEQYF. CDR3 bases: TGTGCCAGCAGCTCCGGGACAGGGCTTGGCGAGCAGTACTTC.

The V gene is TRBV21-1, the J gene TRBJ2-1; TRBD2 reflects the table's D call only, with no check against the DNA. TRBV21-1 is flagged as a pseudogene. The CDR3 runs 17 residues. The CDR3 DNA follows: TGTGCCAGCAGCCCACACCACACTAGCGGGAGTGGCTATGAGCAGTTCTTC. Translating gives CASSPHHTSGSGYEQFF.

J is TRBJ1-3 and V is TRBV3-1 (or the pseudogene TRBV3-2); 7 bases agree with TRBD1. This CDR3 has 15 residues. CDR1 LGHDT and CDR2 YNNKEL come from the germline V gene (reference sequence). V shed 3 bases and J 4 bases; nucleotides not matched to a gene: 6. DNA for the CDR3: TGTGCCAGCAGCCATATTAGGGGGCCGGGAAACACCATATATTTT. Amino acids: CASSHIRGPGNTIYF.

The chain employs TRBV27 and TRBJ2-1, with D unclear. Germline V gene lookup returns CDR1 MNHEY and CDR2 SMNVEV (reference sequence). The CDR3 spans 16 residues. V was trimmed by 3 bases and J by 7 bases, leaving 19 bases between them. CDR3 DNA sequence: TGTGCCAGCAGTTTCTCATATGGCCACGTTTGGAATGAGCAGTTCTTC. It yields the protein CASSFSYGHVWNEQFF.